The 16 T cell receptor beta chains in this list originate from one sample, sequenced in a study of cytomegalovirus exposure and HLA in healthy donors. 13 Jbeta primers and 60 Vbeta primers were used for the PCR. Sequencing was performed with immunoSEQ multiplex PCR; in TCRdb, only in-frame clones are kept and a portion is missing. Of 180,000 or so clones listed, over 65% were seen once; the top ten hold 0.6% to 0.95%. Source material: PBMCs. All receptors derive from a female donor in good health and CMV-seronegative.

The V and J genes are TRBV9 and TRBJ2-1; 9 bases agree with TRBD1. Germline CDR1 SGDLS, CDR2 YYNGEE. CDR3 size: 15 residues. V shed 0 bases and J 9 bases; nucleotides not matched to a gene: 7. The CDR3 DNA follows: TGTGCCAGCAGCGTAGGGACAGGGGAGTTCGGTGAGCAGTTCTTC. Residues: CASSVGTGEFGEQFF.

The chain combines TRBV19 with TRBJ2-5, with TRBD2 matching over 9 bases. Germline V lookup: CDR1 LNHDA, CDR2 SQIVND (reference sequence). Losses at the gene ends were 5 bases for V and 5 bases for J; bases not matched to a gene: 9. The CDR3 consists of 15 residues. In DNA form, the CDR3 reads TGTGCCAGTAGTTTTGATAGCGGGGGTGGTGAGACCCAGTACTTC. This sequence encodes CASSFDSGGGETQYF.

The chain combines TRBV6-1 with TRBJ2-7; 7 bases align to TRBD2. This CDR3 has 14 residues. Germline values: CDR1 MNHNS, CDR2 SASEGT. Trimming took 4 bases from V and 9 from J; bases not matched to a gene: 12. CDR3 residues: CASSAGTTLRGQYF. Here the CDR3 DNA reads TGTGCCAGCAGTGCCGGGACTACTCTACGCGGGCAGTACTTC.

The chain carries TRBV6-1 and TRBJ1-4, with D hard to call. This CDR3 contains 12 residues. The V end was cut by 6 bases, the J end by 12 bases, with 14 bases between. Germline V lookup: CDR1 MNHNS, CDR2 SASEGT. The CDR3 region is CASRVPRLELFF. The CDR3, as DNA: TGTGCCAGCAGGGTTCCCCGACTAGAACTGTTTTTT.

The gene calls are TRBV9 and TRBJ2-5; 12 positions agree with TRBD2. Trimming at V came to 3 bases and at J to 2 bases, leaving 11 bases not matched to a gene. The CDR3 loop spans 18 amino acids. Germline-derived CDR1 and CDR2 are SGDLS and YYNGEE. The CDR3, as DNA: TGTGCCAGCAGCGACGGACTAGCGGGAATCCGGAAACAAGAGACCCAGTACTTC. This encodes CASSDGLAGIRKQETQYF.

This chain links TRBV19 with TRBJ1-1, with a possible D match to TRBD1 (5 bases). The length of the CDR3 is 16 residues. Trimming took 7 bases from V and 3 from J, leaving 21 bases between them. The germline CDR1 and CDR2 sequences are LNHDA and SQIVND (reference sequence). The CDR3 region has the DNA TGTGCCAGTACCACTCCCCGTGCGGGGGTCTACACTGAAGCTTTCTTT. Its protein product is CASTTPRAGVYTEAFF. The full variable domain, rest sourced from reference TRBV19 and TRBJ1-1, is DGGITQSPKYLFRKEGQNVTLSCEQNLNHDAMYWYRQDPGQGLRLIYYSQIVNDFQKGDIAEGYSVSREKKESFPLTVTSAQKNPTAFYLCASTTPRAGVYTEAFFGQGTRLTVV.

The CDR3 DNA sequence: TGCGCCAGCAGCCAAATAACAGGGGCGGACACCGGGGAGCTGTTTTTT. Its protein is CASSQITGADTGELFF. This chain uses TRBV4-3 with TRBJ2-2; 7 nucleotides line up with TRBD1. This CDR3 has 16 amino acids. Germline values: CDR1 LGHNA, CDR2 YSLEER. Unmatched junction bases numbered 6, after V lost 2 bases and J lost 3 bases.

The chain links TRBV9 to TRBJ2-1, with TRBD2 identical over 8 bases. The V segment lost 4 bases and the J segment 0 bases; nucleotides outside the gene matches: 3. Germline CDR1 is SGDLS and CDR2 is YYNGEE. CDR3 length: 15 amino acids. CDR3 in amino acids: CASSPGTSSYNEQFF. The CDR3 nucleotides read TGTGCCAGCAGCCCCGGGACTAGCTCCTACAATGAGCAGTTCTTC.

The chain uses TRBV7-8 and TRBJ1-1; D gene ambiguous. V lost 5 bases to trimming and J lost 0 bases, with 16 bases between them. CDR3 length equals 16 residues. The V gene's germline CDR1 is SGHVS and CDR2 FQNEAQ. This chain's CDR3 is CASSPRRGLMNTEAFF. CDR3 coding DNA: TGTGCCAGCAGCCCCCGCAGAGGGCTGATGAACACTGAAGCTTTCTTT.

A remark on this clone: This CDR3 is also generated by other DNA sequences in the sample. This chain joins TRBV29-1 and TRBJ1-1; possible D gene TRBD1, 6 bases. Per the germline V gene, CDR1 is SQVTM and CDR2 is ANQGSEA. V lost 3 bases and J 0 bases, leaving 8 bases between the germline ends. CDR3 length: 13 residues. The CDR3: CSVDQGMNTEAFF. Here the CDR3 DNA reads TGCAGCGTTGATCAGGGGATGAACACTGAAGCTTTCTTT. The complete variable domain, with remaining parts taken from reference TRBV29-1 and TRBJ1-1, reads SAVISQKPSRDICQRGTSLTIQCQVDSQVTMMFWYRQQPGQSLTLIATANQGSEATYESGFVIDKFPISRPNLTFSTLTVSNMSPEDSSIYLCSVDQGMNTEAFFGQGTRLTVV.

This rearrangement joins TRBV10-3 to TRBJ2-7; 11 bases match TRBD1. This CDR3 spans 15 amino acids. Trimming cost V 4 bases and J 3 bases; bases outside gene matches: 5. The V gene's germline CDR1 is ENHRY and CDR2 SYGVKD. The CDR3, as DNA: TGTGCCATCAGTGGGGGGACAGGGGGAGTCTACGAGCAGTACTTC. Its protein product is CAISGGTGGVYEQYF.

The V call is TRBV27, the J call TRBJ2-6; the D is unclear. The CDR3 runs 12 residues. CDR1 MNHEY and CDR2 SMNVEV come from the germline V gene (reference sequence). Trimming removed 5 bases at V and 7 bases at J, with 6 bases between. The CDR3 is CASSPRANVLTF. Here the CDR3 DNA reads TGTGCCAGCAGTCCCCGTGCCAACGTCCTGACTTTC. Supplemented by reference TRBV27 and TRBJ2-6, the full variable domain reads EAQVTQNPRYLITVTGKKLTVTCSQNMNHEYMSWYRQDPGLGLRQIYYSMNVEVTDKGDVPEGYKVSRKEKRNFPLILESPSPNQTSLYFCASSPRANVLTFGAGSRLTVL.

CDR3 sequence reads: CASSLAVMNTEAFF. CDR3 DNA: TGCGCCAGCAGCTTGGCGGTAATGAACACTGAAGCTTTCTTT. The V call is TRBV5-1, the J call TRBJ1-1; D ambiguous. Germline loops: CDR1 SGHRS, CDR2 YFSETQ. The CDR3 runs 14 residues. With 0 bases removed from V and 0 bases from J, the gap between germline ends came to 6 bases.

This clone was seen a handful of times. The gene calls are TRBV2 and TRBJ2-5; 8 bases fit TRBD2. The germline V gene has CDR1 SNHLY and CDR2 FYNNEI. With V trimmed by 6 bases and J by 3 bases, 6 bases remained unmatched. The CDR3 loop spans 14 amino acids. CDR3 sequence: CASSLSGNKETQYF. The CDR3 DNA follows: TGTGCCAGCAGCCTTAGCGGGAATAAAGAGACCCAGTACTTC.

This chain uses TRBV30 with TRBJ1-2; possibly TRBD1 for D (6 bases). The germline V and J ends were trimmed by 3 bases and 6 bases, with 11 bases remaining between them. Germline V gives CDR1 GTSNPN, CDR2 SVGIG (reference sequence). The CDR3 contains 12 residues. CDR3 nucleotide sequence: TGTGCCTGGAGACAGGGTTGGGATGGCTACACCTTC. Translated, it gives CAWRQGWDGYTF.

V and J are TRBV19 and TRBJ1-2; 7 bases match TRBD1. CDR1 LNHDA and CDR2 SQIVND come from the germline V gene (reference sequence). The CDR3 spans 13 residues. V shed 6 bases and J 7 bases; nucleotides not matched to a gene: 8. CDR3 loop: CASSDDRESGYTF. CDR3 DNA sequence: TGTGCCAGTAGCGACGACAGGGAAAGTGGCTACACCTTC.